This entry concerns a single T cell receptor (beta chain). This specimen belongs to a study of blood T cell repertoires in COVID-19. In the study overall: COVID-19 samples collected from the United States, Italy and Spain covered acute and convalescent phases. Sources were T cells, B-cell-depleted T cells, or PBMCs; the material itself was cDNA or gDNA.

Trimming removed 1 base from V and 7 bases from J; junction bases left unmatched: 7. Germline CDR1 and CDR2: SGHTA and FQGNSA. The CDR3 contains 17 residues. The table came from immunoSEQ multiplex PCR; TCRdb's copy has only in-frame clones and leaves some out. Of approximately 160,000 clones listed, roughly 80% are singletons. Sample: peripheral blood. This sequence was found in a young man with active or convalescent COVID-19. The chain links TRBV7-2 to TRBJ1-6, with 10 nucleotides matching TRBD1. The CDR3 is CASSLGVRDRGNSPLHF. CDR3 sequence (DNA): TGTGCCAGCAGCTTAGGAGTCCGGGACAGGGGCAATTCACCCCTCCACTTT.